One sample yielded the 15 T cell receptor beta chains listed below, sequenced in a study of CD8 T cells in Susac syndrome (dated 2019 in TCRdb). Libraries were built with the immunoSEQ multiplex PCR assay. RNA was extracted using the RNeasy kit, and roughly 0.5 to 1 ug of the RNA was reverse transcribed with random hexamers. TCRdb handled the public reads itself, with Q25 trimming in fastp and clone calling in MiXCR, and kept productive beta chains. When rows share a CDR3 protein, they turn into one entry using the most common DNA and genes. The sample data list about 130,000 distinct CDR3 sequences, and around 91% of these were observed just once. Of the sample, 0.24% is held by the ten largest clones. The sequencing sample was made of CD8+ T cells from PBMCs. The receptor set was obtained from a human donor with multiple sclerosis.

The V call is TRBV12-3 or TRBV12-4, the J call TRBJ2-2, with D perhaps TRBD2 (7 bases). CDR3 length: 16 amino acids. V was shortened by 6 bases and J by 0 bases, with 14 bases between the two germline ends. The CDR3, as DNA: TGTGCCAGCAGCCCTTTAGGGGGGGCGAACACCGGGGAGCTGTTTTTT. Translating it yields CASSPLGGANTGELFF.

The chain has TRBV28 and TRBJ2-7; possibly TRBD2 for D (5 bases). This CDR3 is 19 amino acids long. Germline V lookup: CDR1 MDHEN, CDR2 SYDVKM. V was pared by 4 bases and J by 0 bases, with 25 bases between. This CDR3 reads CASSSSLWSLLTLSYEQYF. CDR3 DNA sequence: TGTGCCAGCAGTTCTAGCCTTTGGAGTCTATTAACCCTCTCCTACGAGCAGTACTTC. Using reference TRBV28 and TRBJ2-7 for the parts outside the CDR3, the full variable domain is DVKVTQSSRYLVKRTGEKVFLECVQDMDHENMFWYRQDPGLGLRLIYFSYDVKMKEKGDIPEGYSVSREKKERFSLILESASTNQTSMYLCASSSSLWSLLTLSYEQYFGPGTRLTVT.

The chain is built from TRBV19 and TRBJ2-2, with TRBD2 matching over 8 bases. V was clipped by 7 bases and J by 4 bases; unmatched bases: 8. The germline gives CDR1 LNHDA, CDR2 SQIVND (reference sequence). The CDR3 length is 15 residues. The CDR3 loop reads CASTPAGVGTGELFF. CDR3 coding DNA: TGTGCCAGTACCCCAGCGGGAGTTGGCACCGGGGAGCTGTTTTTT.

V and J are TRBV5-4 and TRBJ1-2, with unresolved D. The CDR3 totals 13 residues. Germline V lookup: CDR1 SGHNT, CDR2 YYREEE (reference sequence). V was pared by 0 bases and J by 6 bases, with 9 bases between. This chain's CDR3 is CASSLGAADGYTF. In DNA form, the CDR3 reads TGTGCCAGCAGCTTGGGGGCAGCAGATGGCTACACCTTC.

The CDR3 protein is CASSFGSPSYEQYF. DNA for the CDR3: TGTGCCAGCTCTTTCGGGTCACCCTCTTACGAGCAGTACTTC. The J gene is TRBJ2-7, the V gene TRBV6-5, with D unresolved. The germline V gene has CDR1 MNHEY and CDR2 SVGAGI. The V gene lost 8 bases and the J gene lost 4 bases, with 18 bases spanning the gap. This CDR3 contains 14 residues.

The CDR3 spells CASSADGGQPQHF. CDR3 nucleotide sequence: TGTGCCAGCAGCGCAGATGGGGGACAGCCCCAGCATTTT. This chain links TRBV7-3 with TRBJ1-5, with D tentatively TRBD1 (5 bases). Trimming took off 5 bases at V and 7 bases at J, with 12 bases between the two ends. The CDR3 runs to 13 residues. The V gene's germline CDR1 is SGHTA and CDR2 FQGTGA.

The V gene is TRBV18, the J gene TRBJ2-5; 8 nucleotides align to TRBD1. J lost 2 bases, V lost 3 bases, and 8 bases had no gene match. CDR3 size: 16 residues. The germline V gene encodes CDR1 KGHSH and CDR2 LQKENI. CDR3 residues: CASSPTTWTGQETQYF. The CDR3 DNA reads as TGTGCCAGCTCACCTACGACCTGGACAGGGCAAGAGACCCAGTACTTC.

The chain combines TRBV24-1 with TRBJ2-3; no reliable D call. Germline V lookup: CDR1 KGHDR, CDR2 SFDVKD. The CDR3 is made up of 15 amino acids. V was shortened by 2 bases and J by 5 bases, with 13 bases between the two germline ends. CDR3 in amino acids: CATSDWNLPGDTQYF. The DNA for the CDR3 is TGTGCCACCAGTGATTGGAATTTACCGGGAGATACGCAGTATTTT.

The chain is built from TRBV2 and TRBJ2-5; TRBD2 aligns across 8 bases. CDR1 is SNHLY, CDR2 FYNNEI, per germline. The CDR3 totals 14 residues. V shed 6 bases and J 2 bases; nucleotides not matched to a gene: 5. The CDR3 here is CASSSGSYQETQYF. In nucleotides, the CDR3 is TGTGCCAGCAGCAGCGGGAGTTATCAAGAGACCCAGTACTTC.

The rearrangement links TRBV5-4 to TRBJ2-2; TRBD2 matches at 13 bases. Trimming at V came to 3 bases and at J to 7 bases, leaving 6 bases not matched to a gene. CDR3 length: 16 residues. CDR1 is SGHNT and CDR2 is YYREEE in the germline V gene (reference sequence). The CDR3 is CASSYGLAGAGGELFF. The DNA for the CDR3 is TGTGCCAGCAGCTACGGACTAGCGGGAGCTGGCGGGGAGCTGTTTTTT.

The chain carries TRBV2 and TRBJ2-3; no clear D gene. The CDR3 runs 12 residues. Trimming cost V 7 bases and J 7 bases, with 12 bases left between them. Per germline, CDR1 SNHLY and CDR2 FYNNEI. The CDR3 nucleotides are TGTGCCAGCACAGGTCCCACGTATACGCAGTATTTT. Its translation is CASTGPTYTQYF. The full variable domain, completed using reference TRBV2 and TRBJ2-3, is EPEVTQTPSHQVTQMGQEVILRCVPISNHLYFYWYRQILGQKVEFLVSFYNNEISEKSEIFDDQFSVERPDGSNFTLKIRSTKLEDSAMYFCASTGPTYTQYFGPGTRLTVL.

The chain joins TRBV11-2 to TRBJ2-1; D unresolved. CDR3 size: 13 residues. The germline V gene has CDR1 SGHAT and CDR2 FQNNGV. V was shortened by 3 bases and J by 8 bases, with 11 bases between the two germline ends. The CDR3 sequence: CASSFETPHEQFF. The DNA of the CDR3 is TGTGCCAGCAGCTTCGAGACCCCCCATGAGCAGTTCTTC.

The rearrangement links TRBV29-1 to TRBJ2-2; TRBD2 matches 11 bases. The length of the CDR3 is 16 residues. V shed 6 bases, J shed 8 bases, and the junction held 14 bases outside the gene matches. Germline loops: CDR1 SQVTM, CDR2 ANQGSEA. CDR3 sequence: CSVGFLVPSGRGELFF. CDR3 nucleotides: TGCAGCGTCGGCTTTCTCGTGCCTAGCGGGAGGGGGGAGCTGTTTTTT.

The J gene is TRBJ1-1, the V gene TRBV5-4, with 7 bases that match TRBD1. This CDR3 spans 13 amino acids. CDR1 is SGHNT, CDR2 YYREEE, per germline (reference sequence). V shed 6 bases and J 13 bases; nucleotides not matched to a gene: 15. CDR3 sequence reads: CASNLRGDIAVFF. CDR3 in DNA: TGTGCCAGCAACCTCAGGGGGGATATCGCGGTTTTCTTT.

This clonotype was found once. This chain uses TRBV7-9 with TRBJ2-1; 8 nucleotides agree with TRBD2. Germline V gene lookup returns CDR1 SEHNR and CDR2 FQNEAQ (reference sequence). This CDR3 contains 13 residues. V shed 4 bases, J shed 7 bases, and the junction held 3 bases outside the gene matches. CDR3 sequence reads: CASSSGLVNEQFF. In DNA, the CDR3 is TGTGCCAGCAGCTCGGGACTAGTTAATGAGCAGTTCTTC.